Sequencing of this TCR beta chain was carried out in a study of T cells in Graves' hyperthyroidism and ophthalmopathy. Regarding the study as a whole: Ophthalmopathy onset followed model prediction by a median approximately seven months.

Trimming removed 8 bases from V and 2 bases from J, with 16 bases in between. The CDR3 covers 14 residues. The germline V gene has CDR1 MNHEY and CDR2 SVGEGT. As to this clonotype: Its antigen is unknown.

Researchers amplified the TCR beta CDR3 regions from RNA transcripts. With the HTBI primer set, the TCR CDR3 went through a first round of RT-PCR. TCRdb re-called the multiplex PCR reads with MiXCR, one entry per CDR3 protein. The table records under 550,000 distinct CDR3 sequences, roughly 13% of them present only once. Absence of ophthalmopathy progression within 18 months defined stable Graves' hyperthyroidism. The sequence came from a woman aged 18-35 years with Graves' hyperthyroidism. The rearrangement joins TRBV6-2 or TRBV6-3 to TRBJ2-7; D is perhaps TRBD1 or TRBD2 (5 bases each). Source material: blood. The CDR3 nucleotides are TGTGCCAGCGAAAGAGGGACGGATGCCTACGAGCAGTACTTC. Its protein is CASERGTDAYEQYF.